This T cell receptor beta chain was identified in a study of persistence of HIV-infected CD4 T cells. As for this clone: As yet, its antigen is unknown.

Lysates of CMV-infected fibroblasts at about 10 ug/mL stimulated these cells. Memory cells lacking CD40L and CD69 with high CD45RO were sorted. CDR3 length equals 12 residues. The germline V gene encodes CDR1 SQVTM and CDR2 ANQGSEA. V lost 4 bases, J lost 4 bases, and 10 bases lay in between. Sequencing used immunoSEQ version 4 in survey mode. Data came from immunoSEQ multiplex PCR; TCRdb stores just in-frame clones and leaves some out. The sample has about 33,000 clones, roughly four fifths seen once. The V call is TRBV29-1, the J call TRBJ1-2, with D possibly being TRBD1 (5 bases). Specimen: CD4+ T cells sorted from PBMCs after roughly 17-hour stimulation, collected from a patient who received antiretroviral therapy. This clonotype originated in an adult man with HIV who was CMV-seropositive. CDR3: CSVGVGGYGYTF. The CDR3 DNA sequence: TGCAGCGTTGGGGTCGGGGGCTATGGCTACACCTTC.